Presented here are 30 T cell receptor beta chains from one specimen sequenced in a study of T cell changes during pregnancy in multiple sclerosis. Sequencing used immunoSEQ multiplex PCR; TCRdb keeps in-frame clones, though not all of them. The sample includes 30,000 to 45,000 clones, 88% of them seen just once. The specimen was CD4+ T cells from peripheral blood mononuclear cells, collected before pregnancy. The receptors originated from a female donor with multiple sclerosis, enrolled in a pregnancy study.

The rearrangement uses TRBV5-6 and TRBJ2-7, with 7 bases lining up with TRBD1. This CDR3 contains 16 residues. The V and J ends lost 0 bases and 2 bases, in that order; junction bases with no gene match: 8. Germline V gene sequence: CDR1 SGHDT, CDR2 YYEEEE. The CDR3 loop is CASSLDGGQGAYEQYF. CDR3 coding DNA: TGTGCCAGCAGCTTGGATGGGGGCCAGGGGGCCTACGAGCAGTACTTC.

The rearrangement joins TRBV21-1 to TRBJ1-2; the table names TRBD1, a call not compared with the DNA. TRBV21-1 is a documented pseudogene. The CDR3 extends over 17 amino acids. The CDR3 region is CASSKGPGRDLPYGYTF. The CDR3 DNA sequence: TGTGCCAGCAGCAAAGGTCCAGGTAGAGATCTCCCCTATGGCTACACCTTC.

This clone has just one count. Here the CDR3 DNA reads TGTGCCAGCAGTGAACAGGGGAGCTATGGCTACACCTTC. As protein: CASSEQGSYGYTF. V usage is TRBV25-1 and J usage is TRBJ1-2, with D possibly TRBD1 on 6 matching bases. The germline CDR1 and CDR2 sequences are MGHDK and SYGVNS. The CDR3 length is 13 residues. V lost 2 bases to trimming and J lost 4 bases, with 8 bases between them.

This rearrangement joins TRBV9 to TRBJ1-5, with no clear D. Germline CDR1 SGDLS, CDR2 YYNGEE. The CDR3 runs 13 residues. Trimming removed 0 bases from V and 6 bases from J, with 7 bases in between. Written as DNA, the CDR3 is TGTGCCAGCAGCGTAGCCGGTTCTCAGCCCCAGCATTTT. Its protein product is CASSVAGSQPQHF. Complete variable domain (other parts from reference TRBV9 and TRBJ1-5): DSGVTQTPKHLITATGQRVTLRCSPRSGDLSVYWYQQSLDQGLQFLIQYYNGEERAKGNILERFSAQQFPDLHSELNLSSLELGDSALYFCASSVAGSQPQHFGDGTRLSIL.

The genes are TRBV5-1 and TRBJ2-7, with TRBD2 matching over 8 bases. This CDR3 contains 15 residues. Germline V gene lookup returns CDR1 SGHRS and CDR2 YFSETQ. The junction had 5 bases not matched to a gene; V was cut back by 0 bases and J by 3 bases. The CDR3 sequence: CASSLESGSHYEQYF. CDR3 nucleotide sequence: TGCGCCAGCAGCTTGGAAAGCGGGAGTCACTACGAGCAGTACTTC.

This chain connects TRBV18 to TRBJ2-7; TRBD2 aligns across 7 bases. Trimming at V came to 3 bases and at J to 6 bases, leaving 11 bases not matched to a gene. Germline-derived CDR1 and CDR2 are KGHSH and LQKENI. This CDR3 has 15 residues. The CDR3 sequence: CASSPLSGASGEQYF. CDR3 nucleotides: TGTGCCAGCTCACCTCTTTCGGGAGCTAGCGGCGAGCAGTACTTC.

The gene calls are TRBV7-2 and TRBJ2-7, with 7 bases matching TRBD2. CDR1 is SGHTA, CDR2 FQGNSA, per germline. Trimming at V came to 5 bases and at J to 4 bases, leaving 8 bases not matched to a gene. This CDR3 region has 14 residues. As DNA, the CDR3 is TGTGCCAGCAGCGCGGGACTATTCTCGTACGAGCAGTACTTC. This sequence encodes CASSAGLFSYEQYF. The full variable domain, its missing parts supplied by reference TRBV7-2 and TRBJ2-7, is GAGVSQSPSNKVTEKGKDVELRCDPISGHTALYWYRQSLGQGLEFLIYFQGNSAPDKSGLPSDRFSAERTGGSVSTLTIQRTQQEDSAVYLCASSAGLFSYEQYFGPGTRLTVT.

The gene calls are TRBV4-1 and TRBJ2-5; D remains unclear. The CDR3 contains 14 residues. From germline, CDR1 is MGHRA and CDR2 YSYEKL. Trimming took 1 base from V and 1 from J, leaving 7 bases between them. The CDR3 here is CASSQAQIQETQYF. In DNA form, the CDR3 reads TGCGCCAGCAGCCAAGCCCAGATCCAAGAGACCCAGTACTTC.

In DNA, the CDR3 is TGTGCCAGCAGTGGGAGGGGGGGTCGCGGTGAAGCTTTCTTT. It translates to CASSGRGGRGEAFF. J is TRBJ1-1 and V is TRBV28, with D possibly TRBD1 on 6 matching bases. Germline V CDR1 and CDR2: MDHEN, SYDVKM. Between the trimmed V and J ends, which lost 5 bases and 7 bases, there was a span of 17 bases. This CDR3 has 14 amino acids.

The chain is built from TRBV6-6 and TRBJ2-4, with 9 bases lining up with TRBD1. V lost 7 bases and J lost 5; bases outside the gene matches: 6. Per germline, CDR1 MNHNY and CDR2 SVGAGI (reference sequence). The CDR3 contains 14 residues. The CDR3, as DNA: TGTGCCAGCACCCGGACAGGGGCAGAAAACATTCAGTACTTC. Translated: CASTRTGAENIQYF.

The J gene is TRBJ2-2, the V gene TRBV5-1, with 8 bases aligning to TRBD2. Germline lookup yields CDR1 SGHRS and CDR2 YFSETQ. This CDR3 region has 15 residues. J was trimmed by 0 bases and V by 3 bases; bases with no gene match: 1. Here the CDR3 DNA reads TGCGCCAGCAGCTCGGGACTAGCGAACACCGGGGAGCTGTTTTTT. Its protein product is CASSSGLANTGELFF.

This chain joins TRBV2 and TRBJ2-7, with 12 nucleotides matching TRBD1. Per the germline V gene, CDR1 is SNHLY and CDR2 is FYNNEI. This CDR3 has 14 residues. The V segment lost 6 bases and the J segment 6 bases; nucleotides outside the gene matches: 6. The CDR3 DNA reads TGTGCCAGCAGCTTCGGGACAGGGGGCGGCGAGCAGTACTTC. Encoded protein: CASSFGTGGGEQYF. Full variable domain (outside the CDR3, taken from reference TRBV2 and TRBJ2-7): EPEVTQTPSHQVTQMGQEVILRCVPISNHLYFYWYRQILGQKVEFLVSFYNNEISEKSEIFDDQFSVERPDGSNFTLKIRSTKLEDSAMYFCASSFGTGGGEQYFGPGTRLTVT.

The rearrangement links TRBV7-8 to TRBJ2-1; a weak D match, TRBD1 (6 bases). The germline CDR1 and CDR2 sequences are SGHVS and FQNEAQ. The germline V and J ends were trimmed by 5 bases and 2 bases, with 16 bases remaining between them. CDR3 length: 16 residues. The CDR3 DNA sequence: TGTGCCAGCAGCGTACGAAGCAGGACAGCCTACAATGAGCAGTTCTTC. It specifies CASSVRSRTAYNEQFF.

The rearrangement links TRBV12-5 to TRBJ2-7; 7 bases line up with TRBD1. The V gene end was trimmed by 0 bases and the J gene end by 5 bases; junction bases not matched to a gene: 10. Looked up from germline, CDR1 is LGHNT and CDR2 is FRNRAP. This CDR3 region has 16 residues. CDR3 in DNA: TGTGCTAGTGGTTTGGTACTTAGGGGGCGCAGGGACGAGCAGTACTTC. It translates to CASGLVLRGRRDEQYF.

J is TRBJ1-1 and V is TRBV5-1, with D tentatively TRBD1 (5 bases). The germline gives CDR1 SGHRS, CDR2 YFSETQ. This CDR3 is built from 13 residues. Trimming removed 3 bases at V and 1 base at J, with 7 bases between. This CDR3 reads CASSSGQNTEAFF. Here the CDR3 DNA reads TGCGCCAGCAGCTCTGGACAGAACACTGAAGCTTTCTTT.

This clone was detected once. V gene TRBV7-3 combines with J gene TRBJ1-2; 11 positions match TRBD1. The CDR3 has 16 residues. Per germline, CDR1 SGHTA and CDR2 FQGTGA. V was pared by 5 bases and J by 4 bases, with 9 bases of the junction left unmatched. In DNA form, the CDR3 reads TGTGCCAGCAGCACCAGGACAGGGGGCTTGGTCTATGGCTACACCTTC. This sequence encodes CASSTRTGGLVYGYTF.

CDR3 in amino acids: CASSGENYGYTF. DNA of the CDR3: TGTGCCAGCTCAGGGGAAAACTATGGCTACACCTTC. The chain combines TRBV2 with TRBJ1-2; perhaps TRBD1 as D (6 bases). V lost 8 bases to trimming and J lost 2 bases, with 9 bases between them. The CDR3 contains 12 residues. The germline CDR1 and CDR2 sequences are SNHLY and FYNNEI.

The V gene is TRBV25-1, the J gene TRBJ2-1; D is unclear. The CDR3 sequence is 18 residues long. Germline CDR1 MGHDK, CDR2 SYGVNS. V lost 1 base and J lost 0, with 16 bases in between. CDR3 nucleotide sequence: TGTGCCAGCAGTGAATGGAGACTGAGTCTAAGCTCCTACAATGAGCAGTTCTTC. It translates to CASSEWRLSLSSYNEQFF. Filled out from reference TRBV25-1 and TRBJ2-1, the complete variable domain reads EADIYQTPRYLVIGTGKKITLECSQTMGHDKMYWYQQDPGMELHLIHYSYGVNSTEKGDLSSESTVSRIRTEHFPLTLESARPSHTSQYLCASSEWRLSLSSYNEQFFGPGTRLTVL.

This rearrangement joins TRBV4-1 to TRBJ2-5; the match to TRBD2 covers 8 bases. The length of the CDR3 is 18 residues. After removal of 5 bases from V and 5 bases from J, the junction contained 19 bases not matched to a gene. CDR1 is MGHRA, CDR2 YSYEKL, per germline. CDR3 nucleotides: TGCGCCAGCAGCGCTGGGGGGGGGAGCGGGGGATTCACCGAGACCCAGTACTTC. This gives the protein CASSAGGGSGGFTETQYF.

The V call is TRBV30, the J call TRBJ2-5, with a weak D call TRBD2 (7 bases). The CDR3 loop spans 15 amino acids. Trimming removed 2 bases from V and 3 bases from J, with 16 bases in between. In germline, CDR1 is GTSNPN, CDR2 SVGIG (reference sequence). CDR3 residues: CAWSRGRGGKETQYF. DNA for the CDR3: TGTGCCTGGAGTCGGGGGAGGGGGGGAAAAGAGACCCAGTACTTC. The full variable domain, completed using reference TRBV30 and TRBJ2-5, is SQTIHQWPATLVQPVGSPLSLECTVEGTSNPNLYWYRQAAGRGLQLLFYSVGIGQISSEVPQNLSASRPQDRQFILSSKKLLLSDSGFYLCAWSRGRGGKETQYFGPGTRLLVL.

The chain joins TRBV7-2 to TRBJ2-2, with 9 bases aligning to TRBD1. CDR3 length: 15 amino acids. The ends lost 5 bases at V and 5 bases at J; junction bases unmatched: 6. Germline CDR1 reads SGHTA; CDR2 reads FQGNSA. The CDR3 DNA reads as TGTGCCAGCAGCCTCCAAGGACAGGGGACCGGGGAGCTGTTTTTT. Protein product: CASSLQGQGTGELFF.

In DNA form, the CDR3 reads TGTGCCAGCTCACCACCAAGCGTCGGCTACGAGCAGTACTTC. Translation gives CASSPPSVGYEQYF. J is TRBJ2-7 and V is TRBV18; D unclear. The CDR3 is 14 residues long. Between the trimmed V and J ends, which lost 0 bases and 3 bases, there was a span of 9 bases. Germline V gene sequence: CDR1 KGHSH, CDR2 LQKENI.

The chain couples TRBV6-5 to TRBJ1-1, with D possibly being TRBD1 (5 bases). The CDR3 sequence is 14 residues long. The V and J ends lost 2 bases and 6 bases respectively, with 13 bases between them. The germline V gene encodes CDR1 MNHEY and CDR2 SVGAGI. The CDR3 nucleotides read TGTGCCAGCAGTTACGACAGTACTCGCCCTGAAGCTTTCTTT. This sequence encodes CASSYDSTRPEAFF.

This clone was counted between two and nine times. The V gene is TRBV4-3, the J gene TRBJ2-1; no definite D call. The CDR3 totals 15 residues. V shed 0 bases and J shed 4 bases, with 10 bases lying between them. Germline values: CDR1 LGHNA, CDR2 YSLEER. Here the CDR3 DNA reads TGCGCCAGCAGCCAAGATTCGGAGAATTACAATGAGCAGTTCTTC. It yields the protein CASSQDSENYNEQFF.

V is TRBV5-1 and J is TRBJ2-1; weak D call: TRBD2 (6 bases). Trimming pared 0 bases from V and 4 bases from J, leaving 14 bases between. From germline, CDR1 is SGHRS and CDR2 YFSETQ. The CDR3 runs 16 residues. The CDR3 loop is CASSLEASEGYNEQFF. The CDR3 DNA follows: TGCGCCAGCAGCTTGGAGGCTAGCGAAGGATACAATGAGCAGTTCTTC.

The CDR3 loop reads CASSLDGQYNEQFF. CDR3 bases: TGTGCCAGCAGCTTAGATGGACAGTACAATGAGCAGTTCTTC. The rearrangement joins TRBV11-2 to TRBJ2-1; weak D call: TRBD1 (6 bases). From germline, CDR1 is SGHAT and CDR2 FQNNGV. Trimming removed 0 bases at V and 4 bases at J, with 7 bases between. CDR3 length: 14 amino acids.

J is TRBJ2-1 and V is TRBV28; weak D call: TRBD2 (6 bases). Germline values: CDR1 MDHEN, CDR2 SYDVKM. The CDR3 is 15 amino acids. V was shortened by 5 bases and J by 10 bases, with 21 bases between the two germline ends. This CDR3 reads CASSPTGTLKSEQFF. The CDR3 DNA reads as TGTGCCAGCAGTCCAACCGGGACTCTCAAGAGCGAGCAGTTCTTC.

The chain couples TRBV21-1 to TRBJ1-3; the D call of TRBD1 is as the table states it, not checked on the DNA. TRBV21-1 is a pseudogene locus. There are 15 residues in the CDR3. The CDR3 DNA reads TGTGCCAGCAGCAAGGGCAGGGTGCTAGGAAACACCATATATTTT. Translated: CASSKGRVLGNTIYF.

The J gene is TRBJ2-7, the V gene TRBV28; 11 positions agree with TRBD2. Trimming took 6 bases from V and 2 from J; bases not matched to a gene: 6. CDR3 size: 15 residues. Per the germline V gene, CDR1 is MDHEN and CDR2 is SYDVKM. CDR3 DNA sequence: TGTGCCAGCAGACCCACTAGCGGGGGAACCTACGAGCAGTACTTC. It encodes CASRPTSGGTYEQYF.

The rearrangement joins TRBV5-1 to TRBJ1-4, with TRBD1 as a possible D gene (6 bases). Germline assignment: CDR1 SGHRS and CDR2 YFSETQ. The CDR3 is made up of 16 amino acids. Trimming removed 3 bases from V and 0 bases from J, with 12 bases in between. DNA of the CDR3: TGCGCCAGCAGCTCTCAGGGACATGCAACTAATGAAAAACTGTTTTTT. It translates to CASSSQGHATNEKLFF.